Following are 30 T cell receptor beta chains from one sample sequenced in a study of control samples from healthy donors and cancer patients. Data came from immunoSEQ multiplex PCR; TCRdb stores just in-frame clones and leaves some out. The sample lists about 84,000 clones, roughly 88% occurring once. Sequenced: PBMCs. Every receptor here comes from a man between 60 and 75 years old with head and neck cancer.

V and J are TRBV5-1 and TRBJ1-1; D gene uncertain. Per germline, CDR1 SGHRS and CDR2 YFSETQ. The V end lost 4 bases, the J end lost 1 base, and 11 bases lay between the germline ends. This CDR3 comprises 14 residues. The CDR3 bases are TGCGCCAGCAGCCGCTACGAAAGGAACACTGAAGCTTTCTTT. This translates into CASSRYERNTEAFF.

The chain employs TRBV18 and TRBJ1-4; 10 bases agree with TRBD1. V shed 5 bases and J 7 bases; nucleotides not matched to a gene: 4. The CDR3 runs to 14 residues. Germline V gene lookup returns CDR1 KGHSH and CDR2 LQKENI. The CDR3: CASSTGQGSEKLFF. CDR3 DNA: TGTGCCAGCTCAACGGGACAGGGGAGTGAAAAACTGTTTTTT.

V gene TRBV5-1 combines with J gene TRBJ1-1; TRBD1 matches 11 bases. V lost 5 bases to trimming and J lost 0 bases; unmatched junction nucleotides: 3. Germline V gene data show CDR1 as SGHRS and CDR2 as YFSETQ. The CDR3 covers 15 residues. CDR3 nucleotides: TGCGCCAGCAGACAGGGACAGGGGGTGAACACTGAAGCTTTCTTT. Amino acids: CASRQGQGVNTEAFF.

The chain combines TRBV5-1 with TRBJ1-6, with D uncertain. Trimming took off 4 bases at V and 7 bases at J, with 18 bases between the two ends. There are 16 residues in the CDR3. Per the germline V gene, CDR1 is SGHRS and CDR2 is YFSETQ. CDR3 loop: CASSLGEGTVNSPLHF. The CDR3 DNA follows: TGCGCCAGCAGCCTTGGTGAGGGTACGGTAAATTCACCCCTCCACTTT.

On this clone: At one boundary the junction diverges from the germline segment, which might be a read error. The chain links TRBV3-1 (or the pseudogene TRBV3-2) to TRBJ1-5; 9 bases are a match to TRBD1. The CDR3 has 14 amino acids. Germline CDR1 reads LGHDT; CDR2 reads YNNKEL (reference sequence). CDR3 protein: CASTQGTGNQPQHF. CDR3 DNA sequence: TGTGCCAGCACCCAAGGGACAGGGAACCAGCCCCAGCATTTT.

The rearrangement links TRBV10-3 to TRBJ2-5, with 7 nucleotides matching TRBD2. The CDR3 spans 16 residues. Trimming at V came to 10 bases and at J to 5 bases, leaving 19 bases not matched to a gene. Germline CDR1 is ENHRY and CDR2 is SYGVKD. The CDR3 is CATRLRLADGGETQYF. The CDR3 bases are TGTGCCACCCGGCTTCGTCTAGCGGATGGGGGGGAGACCCAGTACTTC.

The chain couples TRBV11-2 to TRBJ1-6; D gene uncertain. With 1 base removed from V and 9 bases from J, the gap between germline ends came to 16 bases. Germline CDR1 reads SGHAT; CDR2 reads FQNNGV. The CDR3 spans 16 residues. This chain's CDR3 is CASSLVAGVGGSPLHF. The DNA for the CDR3 is TGTGCCAGCAGCTTAGTGGCCGGGGTCGGTGGTTCACCCCTCCACTTT.

The J gene is TRBJ2-7, the V gene TRBV27; possibly TRBD2 for D (6 bases). V was shortened by 6 bases and J by 6 bases, with 9 bases between the two germline ends. The CDR3 loop spans 11 amino acids. CDR1 and CDR2 from the germline V gene are MNHEY and SMNVEV (reference sequence). CDR3 sequence: CASRLEGEQYF. CDR3 sequence (DNA): TGTGCCAGCAGGTTGGAGGGCGAGCAGTACTTC.

The chain recombines TRBV6-5 with TRBJ1-6, with a weak D call TRBD1 (5 bases). The CDR3 loop spans 15 amino acids. Per the germline V gene, CDR1 is MNHEY and CDR2 is SVGAGI. Trimming took off 8 bases at V and 2 bases at J, with 13 bases between the two ends. Here the CDR3 DNA reads TGTGCCAGCTGCCGTGGCAGGGCCTATAATTCACCCCTCCACTTT. This translates into CASCRGRAYNSPLHF.

The chain recombines TRBV6-1 with TRBJ2-7; D may match TRBD1 or TRBD2 (5 bases each). The CDR3 length is 14 residues. Germline V CDR1 and CDR2: MNHNS, SASEGT. V was pared by 3 bases and J by 3 bases, with 12 bases between. The CDR3 loop reads CASSEGPNIYEQYF. The CDR3 nucleotides are TGTGCCAGCAGTGAGGGACCTAACATCTACGAGCAGTACTTC.

The chain employs TRBV5-4 and TRBJ1-1; a possible D gene is TRBD1 (5 bases). The V end was cut by 4 bases, the J end by 1 base, with 11 bases between. CDR1 and CDR2 (germline): SGHNT, YYREEE (reference sequence). The CDR3 consists of 14 residues. In DNA, the CDR3 is TGTGCCAGCAGCCCTCGGAGGGGGAACACTGAAGCTTTCTTT. Translated, it gives CASSPRRGNTEAFF. The whole variable domain, remainder taken from reference TRBV5-4 and TRBJ1-1, is ETGVTQSPTHLIKTRGQQVTLRCSSQSGHNTVSWYQQALGQGPQFIFQYYREEENGRGNFPPRFSGLQFPNYSSELNVNALELDDSALYLCASSPRRGNTEAFFGQGTRLTVV.

This clone was found a few times. The chain joins TRBV3-1 (or the pseudogene TRBV3-2) to TRBJ2-7, with 7 bases fitting TRBD1. This CDR3 has 15 amino acids. Germline V gene data show CDR1 as LGHDT and CDR2 as YNNKEL (reference sequence). J was trimmed by 2 bases and V by 4 bases; bases with no gene match: 8. CDR3 DNA: TGTGCCAGCAGCCTGCAACCAGGGACAGCCTACGAGCAGTACTTC. Amino acids: CASSLQPGTAYEQYF.

The rearrangement uses TRBV6-5 and TRBJ1-1; D perhaps matches TRBD1 (5 bases). CDR3 length equals 13 residues. Trimming shortened V by 6 bases and J by 3 bases, and 11 bases separated the two germline ends. Germline V gene lookup returns CDR1 MNHEY and CDR2 SVGAGI. CDR3 protein: CASRKEGDTEAFF. The CDR3 DNA sequence: TGTGCCAGCAGAAAGGAAGGGGACACTGAAGCTTTCTTT.

Only one count was recorded for this clone. This sequence joins TRBV19 and TRBJ2-3; 8 bases align to TRBD2. This CDR3 comprises 18 residues. Germline V gene lookup returns CDR1 LNHDA and CDR2 SQIVND (reference sequence). J was trimmed by 1 base and V by 4 bases; bases with no gene match: 13. The CDR3 loop reads CASSTPPGGPMGTDTQYF. DNA of the CDR3: TGTGCCAGTAGTACCCCGCCGGGGGGGCCTATGGGCACAGATACGCAGTATTTT.

Only one count was recorded for this clone. In nucleotides, the CDR3 is TGTGCCAGCAGCTTAGCGTTGGGCTCCGCAAAGAGTCCCCAGTACTTC. Translation gives CASSLALGSAKSPQYF. This chain links TRBV7-9 with TRBJ2-5; no firm D call. This CDR3 comprises 16 residues. The germline V and J ends were trimmed by 0 bases and 9 bases, with 20 bases remaining between them. Germline values: CDR1 SEHNR, CDR2 FQNEAQ (reference sequence).

CDR3 coding DNA: TGTGCCAGCAGCCTCGGACCTAGCAATCAGCCCCAGCATTTT. This gives the protein CASSLGPSNQPQHF. The chain has TRBV3-1 (or the pseudogene TRBV3-2) and TRBJ1-5, with D unresolved. V lost 4 bases, J lost 0 bases, and 7 bases lay in between. The CDR3 totals 14 residues. Germline V gives CDR1 LGHDT, CDR2 YNNKEL (reference sequence).

The chain carries TRBV6-5 and TRBJ2-1; no clear D. The CDR3 is made up of 15 amino acids. V shed 2 bases and J shed 0 bases, with 8 bases lying between them. Germline values: CDR1 MNHEY, CDR2 SVGAGI. The CDR3 protein is CASSYQRSSYNEQFF. In nucleotides, the CDR3 is TGTGCCAGCAGTTACCAGAGGAGCTCCTACAATGAGCAGTTCTTC.

V is TRBV7-6 and J is TRBJ1-6; D is undetermined. The length of the CDR3 is 16 residues. Germline loops: CDR1 SGHVS, CDR2 FNYEAQ. Trimming shortened V by 2 bases and J by 6 bases, and 14 bases separated the two germline ends. The CDR3 is CASSLIPAKLNSPLHF. The CDR3 DNA is TGTGCCAGCAGCTTAATTCCGGCCAAACTTAATTCACCCCTCCACTTT.

This clone was seen a few times. V and J are TRBV27 and TRBJ1-2; D is uncertain. The ends were cut back, 3 bases at V and 3 bases at J, with 17 bases in the middle. This CDR3 spans 16 amino acids. CDR1 and CDR2 from the germline V gene are MNHEY and SMNVEV (reference sequence). As DNA, the CDR3 is TGTGCCAGCAGTTTTCGTTTTGCCAGCGCACACTATGGCTACACCTTC. Translation gives CASSFRFASAHYGYTF.

This rearrangement joins TRBV21-1 to TRBJ1-3. TRBV21-1 is labeled a pseudogene. CDR3 length: 16 residues. In DNA, the CDR3 is TGTGCCAGCAGCAAAGTGGGCGGGGGATGTGGAAACACCATATATTTT. Amino acids: CASSKVGGGCGNTIYF.

This rearrangement joins TRBV9 to TRBJ1-1; 10 bases agree with TRBD1. V lost 4 bases to trimming and J lost 5 bases; unmatched junction nucleotides: 8. Germline assignment: CDR1 SGDLS and CDR2 YYNGEE. The CDR3 is 15 residues long. The CDR3 here is CASSPRDRGFTEAFF. CDR3 DNA: TGTGCCAGCAGCCCAAGGGACAGGGGATTTACTGAAGCTTTCTTT.

The rearrangement joins TRBV7-9 to TRBJ2-7, with D possibly TRBD1 on 6 matching bases. CDR3 size: 14 residues. Germline CDR1 is SEHNR and CDR2 is FQNEAQ (reference sequence). Trimming removed 3 bases from V and 5 bases from J, with 14 bases in between. CDR3 amino acids: CASSFGGPGHEQYF. For the CDR3, the DNA is TGTGCCAGCAGCTTTGGGGGCCCGGGGCACGAGCAGTACTTC. The full variable domain, its missing parts supplied by reference TRBV7-9 and TRBJ2-7, is DTGVSQNPRHKITKRGQNVTFRCDPISEHNRLYWYRQTLGQGPEFLTYFQNEAQLEKSRLLSDRFSAERPKGSFSTLEIQRTEQGDSAMYLCASSFGGPGHEQYFGPGTRLTVT.

The chain uses TRBV2 and TRBJ2-7; the match to TRBD1 covers 7 bases. This CDR3 has 14 amino acids. With 7 bases clipped from V and 6 bases from J, the junction kept 12 bases outside the gene matches. Germline V CDR1 and CDR2: SNHLY, FYNNEI. CDR3 region: CASTRGGAGREQYF. The DNA of the CDR3 is TGTGCCAGCACCCGAGGGGGCGCCGGTCGCGAGCAGTACTTC.

This chain links TRBV5-4 with TRBJ1-1, with TRBD1 matching over 9 bases. Losses at the gene ends were 4 bases for V and 0 bases for J; bases not matched to a gene: 1. The CDR3 loop spans 14 amino acids. Germline CDR1 SGHNT, CDR2 YYREEE (reference sequence). The CDR3 loop reads CASSTGGLNTEAFF. The CDR3 coding sequence is TGTGCCAGCAGCACAGGGGGCTTGAACACTGAAGCTTTCTTT.

This clone was counted once. The DNA for the CDR3 is TGCGCCAGCAGCGGACAGGGGCCTAACACCGGGGAGCTGTTTTTT. Its protein product is CASSGQGPNTGELFF. The J gene is TRBJ2-2, the V gene TRBV5-1; TRBD1 matches at 9 bases. CDR3 length equals 15 residues. Germline lookup yields CDR1 SGHRS and CDR2 YFSETQ. Trimming at V came to 4 bases and at J to 2 bases, leaving 3 bases not matched to a gene.

This sequence joins TRBV5-8 and TRBJ1-5; D remains ambiguous. V gave up 3 bases and J gave up 0 bases, with 10 bases separating them. The CDR3 runs to 15 residues. Germline CDR1 reads SGHTS; CDR2 reads YDEGEE. The chain's CDR3 is CASSWGLYSNQPQHF. In nucleotides, the CDR3 is TGTGCCAGCAGCTGGGGATTATATAGCAATCAGCCCCAGCATTTT.

The sample holds one count of this clone. This sequence joins TRBV5-6 and TRBJ2-3; TRBD2 agrees at 13 bases. The germline CDR1 and CDR2 sequences are SGHDT and YYEEEE. V lost 5 bases and J lost 5; bases outside the gene matches: 11. CDR3 length: 17 residues. The CDR3 DNA reads as TGTGCCAGCAGGTCCGGGACTAGCGGGATAGGAGGAGATACGCAGTATTTT. Translating it yields CASRSGTSGIGGDTQYF. The full variable domain, with the rest looked up from reference TRBV5-6 and TRBJ2-3, is DAGVTQSPTHLIKTRGQQVTLRCSPKSGHDTVSWYQQALGQGPQFIFQYYEEEERQRGNFPDRFSGHQFPNYSSELNVNALLLGDSALYLCASRSGTSGIGGDTQYFGPGTRLTVL.

The V and J genes are TRBV7-9 and TRBJ1-2; 9 bases agree with TRBD1. The CDR3 is made up of 13 amino acids. Germline loops: CDR1 SEHNR, CDR2 FQNEAQ (reference sequence). V trimming: 6 bases; J trimming: 9 bases; junction bases outside the gene matches: 8. The CDR3 protein is CASRLGQGLSYTF. DNA of the CDR3: TGTGCCAGCAGACTCGGACAGGGGTTAAGCTACACCTTC.

The chain has TRBV24-1 and TRBJ2-5; D uncertain. The germline V gene has CDR1 KGHDR and CDR2 SFDVKD. Trimming removed 5 bases at V and 0 bases at J, with 9 bases between. CDR3 length: 14 amino acids. CDR3 DNA: TGTGCCACCAGTGGAGCTACTAACCAAGAGACCCAGTACTTC. Its translation: CATSGATNQETQYF.

J is TRBJ2-1 and V is TRBV18; TRBD1 or TRBD2 may be the D gene (6 bases each). Between the trimmed V and J ends, which lost 3 bases and 3 bases, there was a span of 12 bases. This CDR3 is built from 15 residues. Germline lookup yields CDR1 KGHSH and CDR2 LQKENI. As DNA, the CDR3 is TGTGCCAGCTCACCGAGGGGGGCCCTCTACAATGAGCAGTTCTTC. Amino acids: CASSPRGALYNEQFF.